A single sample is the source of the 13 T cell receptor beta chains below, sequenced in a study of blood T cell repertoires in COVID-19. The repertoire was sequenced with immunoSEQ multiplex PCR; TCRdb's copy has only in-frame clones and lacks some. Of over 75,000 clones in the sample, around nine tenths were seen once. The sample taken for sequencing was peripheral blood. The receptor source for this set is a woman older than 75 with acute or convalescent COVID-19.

The CDR3 region is CASSPGALGGYEQFF. DNA of the CDR3: TGTGCCAGCAGCCCTGGAGCCCTCGGGGGGTATGAGCAGTTCTTC. The rearrangement links TRBV3-1 (or the pseudogene TRBV3-2) to TRBJ2-1; TRBD2 agrees at 7 bases. Trimming cost V 4 bases and J 8 bases; bases outside gene matches: 11. The CDR3 contains 15 residues. Germline assignment: CDR1 LGHDT and CDR2 YNNKEL (reference sequence).

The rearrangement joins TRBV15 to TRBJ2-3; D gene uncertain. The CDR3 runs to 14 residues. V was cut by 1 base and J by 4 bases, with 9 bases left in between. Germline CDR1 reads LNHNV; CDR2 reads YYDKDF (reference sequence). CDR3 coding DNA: TGTGCCACCAGCAGAGGGCCAGGTTCAGATACGCAGTATTTT. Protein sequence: CATSRGPGSDTQYF.

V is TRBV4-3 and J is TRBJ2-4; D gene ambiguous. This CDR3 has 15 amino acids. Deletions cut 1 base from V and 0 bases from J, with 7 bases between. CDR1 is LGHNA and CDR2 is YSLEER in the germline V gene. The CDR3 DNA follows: TGCGCCAGCAGCCAAGCCGACTTAGCCAAAAACATTCAGTACTTC. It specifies CASSQADLAKNIQYF.

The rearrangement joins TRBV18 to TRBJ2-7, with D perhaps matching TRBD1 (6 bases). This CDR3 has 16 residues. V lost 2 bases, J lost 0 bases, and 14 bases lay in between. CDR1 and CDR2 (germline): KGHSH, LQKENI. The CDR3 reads CASSPTGTQHSYEQYF. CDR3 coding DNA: TGTGCCAGCTCACCAACCGGGACACAACACTCCTACGAGCAGTACTTC.

Written as DNA, the CDR3 is TGTGCCAGCAGTTCCTCACAGGGGATGAACACTGAAGCTTTCTTT. This encodes CASSSSQGMNTEAFF. The genes are TRBV6-5 and TRBJ1-1; 7 bases map to TRBD1. With 4 bases clipped from V and 0 bases from J, the junction kept 5 bases outside the gene matches. This CDR3 contains 15 residues. Germline V CDR1 and CDR2: MNHEY, SVGAGI.

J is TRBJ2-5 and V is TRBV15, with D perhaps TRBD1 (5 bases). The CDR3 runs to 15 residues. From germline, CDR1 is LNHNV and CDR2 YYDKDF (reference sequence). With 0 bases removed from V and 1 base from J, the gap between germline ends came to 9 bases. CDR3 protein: CATSRDRRGQETQYF. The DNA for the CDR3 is TGTGCCACCAGCAGAGATCGAAGGGGCCAAGAGACCCAGTACTTC.

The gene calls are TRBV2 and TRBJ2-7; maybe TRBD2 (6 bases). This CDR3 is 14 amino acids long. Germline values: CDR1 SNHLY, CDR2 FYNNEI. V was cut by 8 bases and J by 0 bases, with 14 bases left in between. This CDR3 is CASGPGAFSYEQYF. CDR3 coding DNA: TGTGCCAGCGGCCCGGGAGCGTTCTCCTACGAGCAGTACTTC.

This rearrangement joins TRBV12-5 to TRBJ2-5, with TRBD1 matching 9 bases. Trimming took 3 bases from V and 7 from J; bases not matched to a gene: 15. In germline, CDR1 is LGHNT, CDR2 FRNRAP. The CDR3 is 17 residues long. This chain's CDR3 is CASGFGWGQGNPRTQYF. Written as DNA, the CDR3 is TGTGCTAGTGGTTTTGGATGGGGACAGGGTAATCCAAGGACCCAGTACTTC.

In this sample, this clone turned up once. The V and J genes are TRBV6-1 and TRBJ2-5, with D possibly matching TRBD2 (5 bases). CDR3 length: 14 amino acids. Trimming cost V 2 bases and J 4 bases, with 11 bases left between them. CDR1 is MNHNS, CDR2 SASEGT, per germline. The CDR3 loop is CASSEWGAPETQYF. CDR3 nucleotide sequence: TGTGCCAGCAGTGAATGGGGAGCCCCAGAGACCCAGTACTTC.

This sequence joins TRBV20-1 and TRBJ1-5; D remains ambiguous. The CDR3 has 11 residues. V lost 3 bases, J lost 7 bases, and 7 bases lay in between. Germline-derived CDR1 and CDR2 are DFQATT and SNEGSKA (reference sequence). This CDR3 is CSASRQQPQHF. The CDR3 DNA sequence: TGCAGTGCTAGCAGGCAACAGCCCCAGCATTTT.

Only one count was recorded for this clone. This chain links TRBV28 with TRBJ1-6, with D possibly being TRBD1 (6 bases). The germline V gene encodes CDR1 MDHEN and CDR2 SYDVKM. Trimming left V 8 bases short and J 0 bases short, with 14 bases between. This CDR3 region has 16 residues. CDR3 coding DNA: TGTGCCAGCGGGACAACAGGGAGCTCCTATAATTCACCCCTCCACTTT. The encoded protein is CASGTTGSSYNSPLHF.

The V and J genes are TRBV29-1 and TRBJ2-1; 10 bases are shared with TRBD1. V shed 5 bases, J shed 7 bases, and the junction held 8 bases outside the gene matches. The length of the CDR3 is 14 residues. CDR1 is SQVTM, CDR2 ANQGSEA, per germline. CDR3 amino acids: CSVLGQGYLNEQFF. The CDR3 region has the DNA TGCAGCGTTCTGGGACAGGGGTACTTGAATGAGCAGTTCTTC.

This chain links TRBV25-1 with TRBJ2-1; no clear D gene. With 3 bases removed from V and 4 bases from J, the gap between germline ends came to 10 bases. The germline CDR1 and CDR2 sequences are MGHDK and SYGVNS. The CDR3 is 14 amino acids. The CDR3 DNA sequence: TGTGCCAGCAGTGACCCCAACAAGTACAATGAGCAGTTCTTC. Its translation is CASSDPNKYNEQFF.